This T cell receptor (beta chain) was sequenced for a study of shared T cell receptors in the human thymus. Germline V gene lookup returns CDR1 SGHDN and CDR2 FVKESK. CDR3 length: 18 amino acids. V lost 4 bases to trimming and J lost 7 bases; unmatched junction nucleotides: 20. Some clones are missing from TCRdb's copy, which holds only in-frame ones; the method was immunoSEQ multiplex PCR. Here the sample spans 500,000 to 750,000 clones, roughly 90% being singletons. Separately, the same data were catalogued under a study of human thymus T cells. That study reports: From resections taken during corrective heart surgery, the thymus tissue was obtained.

The gene calls are TRBV14 and TRBJ2-7; 9 bases map to TRBD1. This TCR was sampled from a boy under three years old with a congenital heart defect. Material for sequencing was thymocytes. The CDR3 DNA is TGTGCCAGCAGCCCGATAAAGGGACAGGGCCTCTCTTCCCGTGAGCAGTACTTC. As protein: CASSPIKGQGLSSREQYF.